This entry lists 32 T cell receptor beta chains sequenced from one sample in a study of blood T cells in healthy people across ages. Through a sample-barcoded 5' primer and a J-beta primer mix, a second PCR was run for about 6 to 11 cycles. Via MiXCR, TCRdb re-called the 5' RACE reads, giving one row per CDR3 protein. The table records over 600,000 distinct CDR3 sequences, roughly 50% of them present only once. Sequencing input: blood. These receptors all come from a middle-aged man in good health.

This clonotype appeared a few times. V usage is TRBV21-1 and J usage is TRBJ2-1; the tabulated D call, TRBD1, remains unverified against the DNA. TRBV21-1 is described as a pseudogene. The CDR3 has 14 amino acids. The CDR3 DNA follows: TGTGCCAGCAGCTGGGACAGCTCCTACAATGAGCAGTTCTTC. This encodes CASSWDSSYNEQFF.

The CDR3 reads CSAIKTGGAEAFF. In nucleotides, the CDR3 is TGCAGTGCTATAAAGACGGGCGGCGCTGAAGCTTTCTTT. This chain links TRBV20-1 with TRBJ1-1, with D uncertain. The V end was cut by 4 bases, the J end by 6 bases, with 15 bases between. Germline lookup yields CDR1 DFQATT and CDR2 SNEGSKA (reference sequence). The CDR3 sequence is 13 residues long.

The V and J genes are TRBV29-1 and TRBJ2-7, with a possible D match to TRBD1 (5 bases). The CDR3 spans 13 residues. In germline, CDR1 is SQVTM, CDR2 ANQGSEA. V dropped 1 base and J dropped 7 bases, with 14 bases sitting between them. In DNA form, the CDR3 reads TGCAGCGTTGAAGTAAGGGGCCCCCATGAGCAGTACTTC. Translation: CSVEVRGPHEQYF.

V usage is TRBV7-2 and J usage is TRBJ2-4; 9 nucleotides line up with TRBD2. This CDR3 is 15 amino acids long. The J segment lost 6 bases and the V segment lost 2 bases, leaving 5 bases of the junction unmatched. CDR1 SGHTA and CDR2 FQGNSA come from the germline V gene. DNA of the CDR3: TGTGCCAGCAGCTTATCTAGCGGGGTGGGAAACATTCAGTACTTC. As protein: CASSLSSGVGNIQYF.

This clonotype was counted only a few times. J is TRBJ2-3 and V is TRBV5-1; possible D gene TRBD1, 5 bases. The CDR3 sequence is 15 residues long. The V and J ends lost 1 base and 3 bases respectively, with 12 bases between them. Germline loops: CDR1 SGHRS, CDR2 YFSETQ. CDR3 sequence (DNA): TGCGCCAGCAGCTTGCAGCAGGGAAGAACAGATACGCAGTATTTT. Translating it yields CASSLQQGRTDTQYF.

V is TRBV7-2 and J is TRBJ2-3; D is perhaps TRBD2 (5 bases). The CDR3 sequence is 21 residues long. Between the trimmed V and J ends, which lost 0 bases and 2 bases, there was a span of 27 bases. Germline assignment: CDR1 SGHTA and CDR2 FQGNSA. CDR3 residues: CASSLAVPGVPAVLPTDTQYF. The CDR3 DNA sequence: TGTGCCAGCAGCTTAGCGGTCCCTGGGGTTCCAGCGGTCCTACCCACAGATACGCAGTATTTT.

The rearrangement links TRBV20-1 to TRBJ1-1; D uncertain. This CDR3 has 15 amino acids. Germline loops: CDR1 DFQATT, CDR2 SNEGSKA (reference sequence). V was pared by 0 bases and J by 2 bases, with 13 bases between. The CDR3 protein is CSARDLGQFNTEAFF. The CDR3 DNA follows: TGCAGTGCTAGAGATCTCGGGCAGTTTAACACTGAAGCTTTCTTT.

The chain uses TRBV28 and TRBJ2-5, with D maybe TRBD2 (5 bases). The J call is uncertain, as TRBJ2-7 better fits the DNA end. CDR1 and CDR2 from the germline V gene are MDHEN and SYDVKM. CDR3 length: 15 amino acids. The CDR3 nucleotides read TGTGCCAGCACTTACAGCGGCCCTAGGGTCGACGAGCAGTACTTC. Protein: CASTYSGPRVDEQYF.

V gene TRBV5-1 combines with J gene TRBJ2-1; D uncertain. The ends were cut back, 2 bases at V and 2 bases at J, with 8 bases in the middle. The CDR3 runs 14 residues. The germline V gene has CDR1 SGHRS and CDR2 YFSETQ. The CDR3 nucleotides are TGCGCCAGCAGCTTTCGTACAGCCTACAATGAGCAGTTCTTC. Its protein product is CASSFRTAYNEQFF.

The J gene is TRBJ2-5, the V gene TRBV11-1; 7 bases align to TRBD2. Trimming took 3 bases from V and 5 from J; bases not matched to a gene: 15. CDR1 is SGHAT, CDR2 FQDESV, per germline (reference sequence). This CDR3 contains 17 residues. CDR3: CASSFKPSGGTSETQYF. In DNA, the CDR3 is TGTGCCAGCAGCTTTAAACCTAGCGGTGGGACGTCTGAGACCCAGTACTTC.

This clonotype has a single count. V and J are TRBV21-1 and TRBJ2-2. TRBV21-1 is labeled a pseudogene. The CDR3 extends over 14 amino acids. The CDR3 is CASSLQQQTGELFF. Here the CDR3 DNA reads TGTGCCAGCAGCTTACAGCAACAGACCGGGGAGCTGTTTTTT.

V gene TRBV20-1 combines with J gene TRBJ2-5, with a tentative D call TRBD2 (6 bases). Germline CDR1 and CDR2: DFQATT and SNEGSKA (reference sequence). V was shortened by 3 bases and J by 5 bases, with 16 bases between the two germline ends. The CDR3 covers 14 residues. The CDR3 region is CSARVGSLRETQYF. The CDR3 DNA reads TGCAGTGCTAGGGTCGGGAGCCTTCGGGAGACCCAGTACTTC.

J is TRBJ2-4 and V is TRBV11-3; tentative D call: TRBD2 (6 bases). There are 14 residues in the CDR3. V shed 2 bases and J shed 9 bases, with 14 bases lying between them. Germline V gives CDR1 SGHNT, CDR2 YENEEA. The CDR3 spells CASSLYPGGGIQYF. The CDR3 DNA reads TGTGCCAGCAGCTTATACCCCGGGGGAGGCATTCAGTACTTC.

The chain is built from TRBV5-1 and TRBJ1-3; D unresolved. Germline V gives CDR1 SGHRS, CDR2 YFSETQ. The CDR3 is 13 residues long. Trimming left V 3 bases short and J 1 base short, with 5 bases between. CDR3 coding DNA: TGCGCCAGCAGCTCTGTATCTGGAAACACCATATATTTT. This translates into CASSSVSGNTIYF.

This clonotype was observed many times. This chain connects TRBV7-3 to TRBJ2-1; 11 positions match TRBD2. The junction had 9 bases not matched to a gene; V was cut back by 5 bases and J by 0 bases. Per the germline V gene, CDR1 is SGHTA and CDR2 is FQGTGA. The CDR3 contains 18 residues. The CDR3 sequence is CASSLGGTSGGSYNEQFF. CDR3 bases: TGTGCCAGCAGCCTGGGGGGGACTAGCGGAGGCTCCTACAATGAGCAGTTCTTC.

V gene TRBV7-2 combines with J gene TRBJ1-4; TRBD1 might be the D (6 bases). CDR3 length: 16 residues. The V gene's germline CDR1 is SGHTA and CDR2 FQGNSA. The ends were cut back, 0 bases at V and 3 bases at J, with 11 bases in the middle. The CDR3: CASSLARDTSNEKLFF. The CDR3, as DNA: TGTGCCAGCAGCTTAGCCCGGGACACCTCTAATGAAAAACTGTTTTTT.

This clonotype was found many times. The chain combines TRBV20-1 with TRBJ2-1, with 9 nucleotides matching TRBD1. The J segment lost 5 bases and the V segment lost 6 bases, leaving 14 bases of the junction unmatched. Germline V gives CDR1 DFQATT, CDR2 SNEGSKA (reference sequence). This CDR3 has 16 residues. CDR3 nucleotides: TGCAGTGCACTATATTTCCGGACAGGGGCCAACAATGAGCAGTTCTTC. Protein: CSALYFRTGANNEQFF.

V gene TRBV12-3 or TRBV12-4 combines with J gene TRBJ1-2, with 7 bases that match TRBD1. V dropped 4 bases and J dropped 2; count of bases not matched to a gene: 7. The CDR3 runs to 15 residues. The CDR3 DNA follows: TGTGCCAGCAGTTCTCCTAGACAGGGCAACTATGGCTACACCTTC. This encodes CASSSPRQGNYGYTF.

The rearrangement joins TRBV7-2 to TRBJ2-7, with D unresolved. There are 13 residues in the CDR3. Germline loops: CDR1 SGHTA, CDR2 FQGNSA. The V end lost 5 bases, the J end lost 5 bases, and 13 bases lay between the germline ends. DNA for the CDR3: TGTGCCAGCAGCGTGCAGGTTGAGAACGAGCAGTACTTC. This translates into CASSVQVENEQYF. The full variable domain, in which reference TRBV7-2 and TRBJ2-7 provide the parts outside the CDR3, is GAGVSQSPSNKVTEKGKDVELRCDPISGHTALYWYRQSLGQGLEFLIYFQGNSAPDKSGLPSDRFSAERTGGSVSTLTIQRTQQEDSAVYLCASSVQVENEQYFGPGTRLTVT.

The chain links TRBV6-4 to TRBJ1-6; TRBD1 matches at 8 bases. The germline CDR1 and CDR2 sequences are MRHNA and SNTAGT. J was trimmed by 2 bases and V by 4 bases; bases with no gene match: 4. The CDR3 covers 16 residues. CDR3 region: CASSAGQGTYNSPLHF. Here the CDR3 DNA reads TGTGCCAGCAGTGCCGGACAGGGCACCTATAATTCACCCCTCCACTTT.

The chain carries TRBV28 and TRBJ2-3; 11 bases map to TRBD2. This CDR3 region has 14 residues. V lost 4 bases and J lost 13; bases outside the gene matches: 10. Germline loops: CDR1 MDHEN, CDR2 SYDVKM. CDR3 amino acids: CASSSLAGAIRKYF. DNA for the CDR3: TGTGCCAGCAGTTCACTAGCGGGAGCGATCCGAAAGTATTTT. Based on the CDR3 plus reference TRBV28 and TRBJ2-3, the full variable domain is DVKVTQSSRYLVKRTGEKVFLECVQDMDHENMFWYRQDPGLGLRLIYFSYDVKMKEKGDIPEGYSVSREKKERFSLILESASTNQTSMYLCASSSLAGAIRKYFGPGTRLTVL.

The chain is built from TRBV3-1 and TRBJ1-2; TRBD1 might be the D (6 bases). The V end was cut by 4 bases, the J end by 4 bases, with 10 bases between. Germline V lookup: CDR1 LGHDT, CDR2 YNNKEL (reference sequence). This CDR3 has 13 amino acids. As DNA, the CDR3 is TGTGCCAGCAGCCTGAGACAGGCCTATGGCTACACCTTC. Translation gives CASSLRQAYGYTF. The full variable domain, completed using reference TRBV3-1 and TRBJ1-2, is DTAVSQTPKYLVTQMGNDKSIKCEQNLGHDTMYWYKQDSKKFLKIMFSYNNKELIINETVPNRFSPKSPDKAHLNLHINSLELGDSAVYFCASSLRQAYGYTFGSGTRLTVV.

In its sample, this clonotype was seen a few times. The rearrangement joins TRBV15 to TRBJ1-1; D is possibly TRBD1 (5 bases). CDR3 length: 16 amino acids. The germline V and J ends were trimmed by 1 base and 0 bases, with 12 bases remaining between them. Per germline, CDR1 LNHNV and CDR2 YYDKDF (reference sequence). In nucleotides, the CDR3 is TGTGCCACCAGCAGAGCCCCGACAGTCATGAACACTGAAGCTTTCTTT. This translates into CATSRAPTVMNTEAFF. Based on the CDR3 plus reference TRBV15 and TRBJ1-1, the full variable domain is DAMVIQNPRYQVTQFGKPVTLSCSQTLNHNVMYWYQQKSSQAPKLLFHYYDKDFNNEADTPDNFQSRRPNTSFCFLDIRSPGLGDTAMYLCATSRAPTVMNTEAFFGQGTRLTVV.

The chain links TRBV2 to TRBJ1-2; D is possibly TRBD1 (5 bases). V was cut by 5 bases and J by 4 bases, with 14 bases left in between. Germline V gene lookup returns CDR1 SNHLY and CDR2 FYNNEI. The CDR3 runs 14 residues. CDR3 sequence (DNA): TGTGCCAGCAGTCAGGATACAGGTTCCTATGGCTACACCTTC. Translating it yields CASSQDTGSYGYTF.

This clonotype was counted a few times. The V call is TRBV21-1, the J call TRBJ2-7; TRBD1, the table's D call, was not compared with the DNA. TRBV21-1 is marked as a pseudogene. This CDR3 spans 15 amino acids. CDR3 protein: CASSKRTGEFYEQYF. CDR3 sequence (DNA): TGTGCCAGCAGCAAGCGGACAGGGGAGTTTTACGAGCAGTACTTC.

The chain employs TRBV11-1 and TRBJ2-3, with 8 positions matching TRBD1. Trimming removed 0 bases from V and 0 bases from J; junction bases left unmatched: 20. CDR3 size: 22 residues. Germline CDR1 and CDR2: SGHAT and FQDESV (reference sequence). The CDR3, as DNA: TGTGCCAGCAGCTTAGCGTATGGACAGGGAGTCAACCCATTCGTTAGCACAGATACGCAGTATTTT. It specifies CASSLAYGQGVNPFVSTDTQYF.

This clonotype turned up a few times. This rearrangement joins TRBV14 to TRBJ2-4; no reliable D call. This CDR3 has 15 amino acids. V gave up 4 bases and J gave up 13 bases, with 23 bases separating them. Germline-derived CDR1 and CDR2 are SGHDN and FVKESK. The CDR3 sequence is CASSPRGQLGMEQYF. For the CDR3, the DNA is TGTGCCAGCAGCCCGAGAGGTCAGCTGGGTATGGAGCAGTACTTC. Supplemented by reference TRBV14 and TRBJ2-4, the full variable domain reads EAGVTQFPSHSVIEKGQTVTLRCDPISGHDNLYWYRRVMGKEIKFLLHFVKESKQDESGMPNNRFLAERTGGTYSTLKVQPAELEDSGVYFCASSPRGQLGMEQYFGAGTRLSVL.

The chain employs TRBV9 and TRBJ2-3; D perhaps matches TRBD1 (5 bases). The CDR3 is made up of 16 amino acids. Germline V gene sequence: CDR1 SGDLS, CDR2 YYNGEE. Trimming removed 7 bases from V and 6 bases from J, with 24 bases in between. CDR3 nucleotide sequence: TGTGCCAGCGGAGCAGGGTTTGAGCCCAATATTGATACGCAGTATTTT. This gives the protein CASGAGFEPNIDTQYF.

The chain uses TRBV24-1 and TRBJ2-3; the match to TRBD2 covers 11 bases. Trimming cost V 5 bases and J 1 base; bases outside gene matches: 4. From germline, CDR1 is KGHDR and CDR2 SFDVKD. This CDR3 has 16 residues. The CDR3 reads CATSAATSGGTDTQYF. DNA for the CDR3: TGTGCCACCAGTGCTGCGACTAGCGGGGGCACAGATACGCAGTATTTT.

The V gene is TRBV14, the J gene TRBJ2-3; D not certain. The CDR3 has 15 residues. V lost 0 bases and J 2 bases, leaving 9 bases between the germline ends. Germline-derived CDR1 and CDR2 are SGHDN and FVKESK. The CDR3 spells CASSQDGRPTDTQYF. Here the CDR3 DNA reads TGTGCCAGCAGCCAAGATGGTCGGCCCACAGATACGCAGTATTTT.

The rearrangement joins TRBV20-1 to TRBJ2-1; 8 nucleotides match TRBD1. The CDR3 runs to 15 residues. Germline V CDR1 and CDR2: DFQATT, SNEGSKA (reference sequence). Trimming removed 1 base from V and 9 bases from J; junction bases left unmatched: 11. Here the CDR3 reads CSARAVLGQVCEQFF. The DNA for the CDR3 is TGCAGTGCTAGAGCAGTTTTGGGACAGGTTTGTGAGCAGTTCTTC.

The chain has TRBV27 and TRBJ2-3, with D tentatively TRBD2 (5 bases). V was trimmed by 5 bases and J by 0 bases, leaving 12 bases between them. The CDR3 extends over 15 amino acids. The V gene's germline CDR1 is MNHEY and CDR2 SMNVEV (reference sequence). The CDR3 region has the DNA TGTGCCAGCAGTCGACTACGTACTAGCACAGATACGCAGTATTTT. It encodes CASSRLRTSTDTQYF.